The 23 T cell receptor beta chains below come from one sample, sequenced in a study of blood T cell repertoires in COVID-19. Assay used: immunoSEQ multiplex PCR; TCRdb lists only in-frame clones, some missing. The table records about 180,000 clones, around 85% of them present only once. The sequencing input was peripheral blood. These receptors originate from a man in his sixties or seventies with active or convalescent COVID-19.

This sequence joins TRBV7-9 and TRBJ2-5; TRBD2 aligns across 7 bases. Trimming took 5 bases from V and 1 from J; bases not matched to a gene: 4. This CDR3 spans 14 amino acids. Germline V gene data show CDR1 as SEHNR and CDR2 as FQNEAQ (reference sequence). CDR3 protein: CASSLGLVQETQYF. As DNA, the CDR3 is TGTGCCAGCAGCCTAGGACTAGTCCAAGAGACCCAGTACTTC.

This clone was recorded a few times. The identical CDR3 is also encoded by other nucleotide sequences in the sample. This chain uses TRBV7-9 with TRBJ1-5, with 7 bases identical to TRBD1. The V segment lost 5 bases and the J segment 0 bases; nucleotides outside the gene matches: 4. Germline CDR1 SEHNR, CDR2 FQNEAQ (reference sequence). The CDR3 runs to 15 residues. The CDR3 DNA reads TGTGCCAGCAGCCTAGGGACAGTTAGCAATCAGCCCCAGCATTTT. Translated, it gives CASSLGTVSNQPQHF.

The J gene is TRBJ1-3, the V gene TRBV15, with 11 bases identical to TRBD1. CDR1 LNHNV and CDR2 YYDKDF come from the germline V gene (reference sequence). J was trimmed by 4 bases and V by 0 bases; bases with no gene match: 8. The CDR3 is made up of 18 amino acids. CDR3 region: CATSRDGTGGLSGNTIYF. The CDR3 region has the DNA TGTGCCACCAGCAGAGATGGGACAGGGGGTCTGTCAGGAAACACCATATATTTT.

The CDR3 DNA is TGTGCCAGCAGCCCAGGGGATTCCCGAGCTTTCTTT. It translates to CASSPGDSRAFF. The genes are TRBV28 and TRBJ1-1, with a weak D call TRBD1 (6 bases). The CDR3 is 12 amino acids. Trimming removed 6 bases at V and 10 bases at J, with 15 bases between. CDR1 is MDHEN and CDR2 is SYDVKM in the germline V gene.

This clone has only one observation. The V and J genes are TRBV4-1 and TRBJ1-2; D unresolved. V gave up 7 bases and J gave up 5 bases, with 26 bases separating them. This CDR3 contains 17 residues. The germline V gene has CDR1 MGHRA and CDR2 YSYEKL. The CDR3 loop reads CASTSGVGRRSPYGYTF. The CDR3 DNA reads as TGCGCCAGCACCTCCGGGGTGGGTCGTCGAAGTCCGTATGGCTACACCTTC.

The chain carries TRBV11-2 and TRBJ1-3, with D tentatively TRBD1 (6 bases). The CDR3 spans 15 residues. With 5 bases removed from V and 0 bases from J, the gap between germline ends came to 11 bases. Germline V gene sequence: CDR1 SGHAT, CDR2 FQNNGV. The CDR3 region is CASSPRTDSGNTIYF. The CDR3 DNA reads TGTGCCAGCAGCCCGCGGACAGACTCTGGAAACACCATATATTTT.

This clone was detected once. The chain's CDR3 is CSVEGGRGRTDTQYF. In DNA, the CDR3 is TGCAGCGTTGAAGGGGGCAGGGGTCGGACAGATACGCAGTATTTT. This chain connects TRBV29-1 to TRBJ2-3, with D possibly TRBD1 on 6 matching bases. Trimming took off 1 base at V and 3 bases at J, with 14 bases between the two ends. Germline assignment: CDR1 SQVTM and CDR2 ANQGSEA. This CDR3 spans 15 amino acids.

The genes are TRBV20-1 and TRBJ1-1; no clear D gene. Trimming removed 7 bases from V and 3 bases from J, with 9 bases in between. Germline V gene data show CDR1 as DFQATT and CDR2 as SNEGSKA (reference sequence). The CDR3 contains 11 residues. CDR3 residues: CSVYGDTEAFF. The CDR3 nucleotides are TGCAGTGTATACGGGGACACTGAAGCTTTCTTT.

The chain carries TRBV11-1 and TRBJ2-1; TRBD1 aligns across 9 bases. Trimming at V came to 6 bases and at J to 3 bases, leaving 6 bases not matched to a gene. In germline, CDR1 is SGHAT, CDR2 FQDESV (reference sequence). This CDR3 comprises 15 residues. DNA of the CDR3: TGTGCCAGCAGAACAGGGGGCACAAACTACAATGAGCAGTTCTTC. It is translated as CASRTGGTNYNEQFF.

V and J are TRBV14 and TRBJ1-6; no clear D gene. The ends were cut back, 3 bases at V and 0 bases at J, with 6 bases in the middle. This CDR3 spans 15 amino acids. CDR1 SGHDN and CDR2 FVKESK come from the germline V gene. The CDR3 loop is CASSQLSSYNSPLHF. CDR3 DNA sequence: TGTGCCAGCAGCCAGTTGAGCTCCTATAATTCACCCCTCCACTTT.

The chain has TRBV4-1 and TRBJ2-1; 9 nucleotides match TRBD1. Germline V gene lookup returns CDR1 MGHRA and CDR2 YSYEKL. The CDR3 spans 15 residues. V was clipped by 4 bases and J by 6 bases; unmatched bases: 7. The CDR3 sequence is CASSPRTGEGNEQFF. For the CDR3, the DNA is TGCGCCAGCAGCCCTCGGACAGGGGAGGGCAATGAGCAGTTCTTC.

The V and J genes are TRBV11-2 and TRBJ2-3; tentatively, D is TRBD1 (5 bases). Trimming took 5 bases from V and 4 from J, leaving 13 bases between them. Germline lookup yields CDR1 SGHAT and CDR2 FQNNGV. The CDR3 extends over 14 amino acids. DNA of the CDR3: TGTGCCAGCAGCCCAGCAGGGCCGGCAGATACGCAGTATTTT. It is translated as CASSPAGPADTQYF.

The V and J genes are TRBV18 and TRBJ1-5; 7 nucleotides line up with TRBD1. CDR3 size: 16 residues. Germline V gene data show CDR1 as KGHSH and CDR2 as LQKENI. V gave up 3 bases and J gave up 2 bases; unmatched junction bases: 7. CDR3 DNA: TGTGCCAGCTCACCGCCAGGGGGGAGCGGCAATCAGCCCCAGCATTTT. It yields the protein CASSPPGGSGNQPQHF.

The chain employs TRBV4-3 and TRBJ1-1; D is unclear. This CDR3 is 14 amino acids long. Trimming left V 4 bases short and J 1 base short, with 10 bases between. Germline V lookup: CDR1 LGHNA, CDR2 YSLEER. The CDR3 is CASSPPDKNTEAFF. As DNA, the CDR3 is TGCGCCAGCAGCCCCCCCGACAAGAACACTGAAGCTTTCTTT.

DNA of the CDR3: TGTGCCAGTAGTCCCAGGGTGGACTATGGCTACACCTTC. Its protein is CASSPRVDYGYTF. V gene TRBV19 combines with J gene TRBJ1-2; possible D gene TRBD1, 5 bases. This CDR3 has 13 residues. Germline assignment: CDR1 LNHDA and CDR2 SQIVND (reference sequence). V dropped 5 bases and J dropped 3 bases, with 10 bases sitting between them.

A word on this clone: Other DNA sequences within the sample encode an identical CDR3. The V gene is TRBV5-1, the J gene TRBJ1-1; perhaps TRBD1 as D (6 bases). V was clipped by 0 bases and J by 4 bases, with 10 bases between them. CDR3 length equals 14 residues. Germline CDR1 reads SGHRS; CDR2 reads YFSETQ. The CDR3 coding sequence is TGCGCCAGCAGCTTGGCGGGGGGCGGCACTGAAGCTTTCTTT. Translated: CASSLAGGGTEAFF. The complete variable domain, with remaining parts taken from reference TRBV5-1 and TRBJ1-1, reads KAGVTQTPRYLIKTRGQQVTLSCSPISGHRSVSWYQQTPGQGLQFLFEYFSETQRNKGNFPGRFSGRQFSNSRSEMNVSTLELGDSALYLCASSLAGGGTEAFFGQGTRLTVV.

The rearrangement joins TRBV11-2 to TRBJ2-1; 9 nucleotides agree with TRBD1. The CDR3 sequence is 14 residues long. The J segment lost 10 bases and the V segment lost 5 bases, leaving 9 bases of the junction unmatched. Germline CDR1 and CDR2: SGHAT and FQNNGV. In nucleotides, the CDR3 is TGTGCCAGCAGCCCCCGGACAGGGGTTGGCGAGCAGTTCTTC. As protein: CASSPRTGVGEQFF.

The V gene is TRBV29-1, the J gene TRBJ2-2; the match to TRBD1 covers 12 bases. The CDR3 is 17 amino acids. V trimming: 6 bases; J trimming: 6 bases; junction bases outside the gene matches: 14. Looked up from germline, CDR1 is SQVTM and CDR2 is ANQGSEA. CDR3 in amino acids: CSVEGTRDRGHSGELFF. Written as DNA, the CDR3 is TGCAGCGTGGAGGGTACCCGGGACAGGGGGCACTCCGGGGAGCTGTTTTTT.

The CDR3 spells CASSYIPGQGLSYEQYF. In DNA form, the CDR3 reads TGTGCCAGCAGCTACATACCGGGACAGGGCCTATCCTACGAGCAGTACTTC. The gene calls are TRBV13 and TRBJ2-7; 9 bases fit TRBD1. V lost 4 bases and J lost 1; bases outside the gene matches: 11. Germline V CDR1 and CDR2: PRHDT, FYEKMQ (reference sequence). There are 17 residues in the CDR3. Drawing the rest from reference TRBV13 and TRBJ2-7, the complete variable domain is AAGVIQSPRHLIKEKRETATLKCYPIPRHDTVYWYQQGPGQDPQFLISFYEKMQSDKGSIPDRFSAQQFSDYHSELNMSSLELGDSALYFCASSYIPGQGLSYEQYFGPGTRLTVT.

The V call is TRBV27, the J call TRBJ1-1; TRBD1 agrees at 8 bases. This CDR3 is 16 amino acids long. CDR1 is MNHEY and CDR2 is SMNVEV in the germline V gene (reference sequence). J was trimmed by 1 base and V by 5 bases; bases with no gene match: 9. The CDR3 loop reads CASSGHRGSGNTEAFF. The CDR3 DNA reads TGTGCCAGCAGTGGACACAGGGGGTCGGGGAACACTGAAGCTTTCTTT.

The CDR3 sequence: CASRRSGVSGGNTIYF. As DNA, the CDR3 is TGTGCCAGCAGACGCTCCGGGGTCTCGGGTGGAAACACCATATATTTT. The rearrangement uses TRBV7-8 and TRBJ1-3; D call uncertain. With 6 bases removed from V and 3 bases from J, the gap between germline ends came to 18 bases. The CDR3 covers 16 residues. CDR1 is SGHVS and CDR2 is FQNEAQ in the germline V gene.

This clone was seen only a few times. This chain connects TRBV19 to TRBJ1-4; D is ambiguous. Trimming shortened V by 7 bases and J by 6 bases, and 15 bases separated the two germline ends. CDR3 length: 14 residues. From germline, CDR1 is LNHDA and CDR2 SQIVND (reference sequence). CDR3 DNA: TGTGCCAGTAAGGGAGGGAGGGATTATGAAAAACTGTTTTTT. Protein sequence: CASKGGRDYEKLFF.

The chain combines TRBV7-2 with TRBJ1-6; 10 positions agree with TRBD1. V was pared by 5 bases and J by 10 bases, with 2 bases of the junction left unmatched. Germline-derived CDR1 and CDR2 are SGHTA and FQGNSA. This CDR3 contains 13 residues. The CDR3 DNA is TGTGCCAGCAGCCGACAGGGGGCGTCACCCCTCCACTTT. It codes for CASSRQGASPLHF.